These 4 T cell receptor beta chains were sequenced from one sample in a study of response to subunit inactivated influenza vaccine. One entry per CDR3 protein, called by TCRdb with MiXCR from the RT-PCR reads. The sample holds around 500,000 distinct CDR3 sequences; 9.5% to 13% are singletons and the top ten take approximately 12%. Sample: PBMCs from blood, taken about 6 weeks after vaccination. The receptors derive from a middle-aged man who received an inactivated influenza vaccine.

This clonotype has just a few counts. The chain joins TRBV12-3 or TRBV12-4 to TRBJ2-2; 7 nucleotides match TRBD2. The length of the CDR3 is 14 residues. V dropped 7 bases and J dropped 3; count of bases not matched to a gene: 5. In DNA form, the CDR3 reads TGTGCCAGCAATATCCTAGCGGACACCGGGGAGCTGTTTTTT. Protein sequence: CASNILADTGELFF.

The rearrangement joins TRBV12-3 or TRBV12-4 to TRBJ2-5; D gene ambiguous. Trimming removed 1 base from V and 9 bases from J, with 9 bases in between. CDR3 size: 12 residues. DNA for the CDR3: TGTGCCAGCAGTTTAGTTCGCGGTCCCCAGTACTTC. This sequence encodes CASSLVRGPQYF.

Regarding this clonotype: As the CDR3 is not closed by the conserved phenylalanine or tryptophan, this likely results from a read error. V and J are TRBV6-5 and TRBJ2-3, with a possible D match to TRBD2 (6 bases). Germline lookup yields CDR1 MNHEY and CDR2 SVGAGI. V lost 2 bases, J lost 4 bases, and 19 bases lay in between. The CDR3 runs 17 residues. CDR3 nucleotide sequence: TGTGCCAGCAGTTACGCCCACTGGGGCGGAGGGGCAGATACGCAGTATTTG. Translating it yields CASSYAHWGGGADTQYL.

V is TRBV7-9 and J is TRBJ2-1; D may be TRBD2 (7 bases). The CDR3 length is 15 residues. V lost 3 bases and J lost 10, with 19 bases in between. Germline CDR1 SEHNR, CDR2 FQNEAQ (reference sequence). CDR3 residues: CASSLQAGAVREQFF. The CDR3 DNA is TGTGCCAGCAGCTTGCAGGCGGGGGCAGTGCGGGAGCAGTTCTTC. Filled out from reference TRBV7-9 and TRBJ2-1, the complete variable domain reads DTGVSQNPRHKITKRGQNVTFRCDPISEHNRLYWYRQTLGQGPEFLTYFQNEAQLEKSRLLSDRFSAERPKGSFSTLEIQRTEQGDSAMYLCASSLQAGAVREQFFGPGTRLTVL.